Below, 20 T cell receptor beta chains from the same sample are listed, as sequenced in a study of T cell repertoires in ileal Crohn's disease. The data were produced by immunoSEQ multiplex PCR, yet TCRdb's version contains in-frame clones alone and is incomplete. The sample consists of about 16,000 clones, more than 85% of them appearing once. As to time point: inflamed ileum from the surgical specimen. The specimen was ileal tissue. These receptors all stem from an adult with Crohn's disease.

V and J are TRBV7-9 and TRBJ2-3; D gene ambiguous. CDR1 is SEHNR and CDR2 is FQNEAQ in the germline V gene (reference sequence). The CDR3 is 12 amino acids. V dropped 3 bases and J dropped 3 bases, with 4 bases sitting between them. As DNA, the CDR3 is TGTGCCAGCAGCTTTCATACAGATACGCAGTATTTT. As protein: CASSFHTDTQYF.

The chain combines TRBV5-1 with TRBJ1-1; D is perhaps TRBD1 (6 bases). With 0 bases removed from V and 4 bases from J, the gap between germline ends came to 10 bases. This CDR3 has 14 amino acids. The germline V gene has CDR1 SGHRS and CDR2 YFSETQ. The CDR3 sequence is CASSLVQGGTEAFF. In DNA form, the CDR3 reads TGCGCCAGCAGCTTGGTACAGGGCGGCACTGAAGCTTTCTTT.

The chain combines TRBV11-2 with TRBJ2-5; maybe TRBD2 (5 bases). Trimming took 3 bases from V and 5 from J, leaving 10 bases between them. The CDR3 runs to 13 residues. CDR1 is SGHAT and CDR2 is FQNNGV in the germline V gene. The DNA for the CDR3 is TGTGCCAGCAGCTTCGGGATGACGGAGACCCAGTACTTC. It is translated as CASSFGMTETQYF.

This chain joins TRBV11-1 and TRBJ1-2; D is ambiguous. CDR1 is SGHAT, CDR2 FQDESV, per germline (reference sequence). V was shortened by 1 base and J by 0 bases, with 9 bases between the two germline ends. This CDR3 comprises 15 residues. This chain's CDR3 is CASSLEITTNYGYTF. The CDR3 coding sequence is TGTGCCAGCAGCTTAGAAATCACCACTAACTATGGCTACACCTTC.

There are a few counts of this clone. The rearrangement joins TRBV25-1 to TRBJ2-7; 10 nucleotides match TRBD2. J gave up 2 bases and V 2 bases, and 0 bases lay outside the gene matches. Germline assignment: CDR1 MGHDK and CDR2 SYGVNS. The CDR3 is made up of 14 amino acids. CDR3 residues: CASSESGGAYEQYF. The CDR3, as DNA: TGTGCCAGCAGTGAAAGCGGGGGGGCCTACGAGCAGTACTTC.

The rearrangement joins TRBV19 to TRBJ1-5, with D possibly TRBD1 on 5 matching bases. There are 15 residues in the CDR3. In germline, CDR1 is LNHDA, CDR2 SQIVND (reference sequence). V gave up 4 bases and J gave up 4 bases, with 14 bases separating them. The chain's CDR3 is CASSSFPGENQPQHF. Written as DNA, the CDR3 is TGTGCCAGTAGTAGCTTCCCGGGGGAAAATCAGCCCCAGCATTTT.

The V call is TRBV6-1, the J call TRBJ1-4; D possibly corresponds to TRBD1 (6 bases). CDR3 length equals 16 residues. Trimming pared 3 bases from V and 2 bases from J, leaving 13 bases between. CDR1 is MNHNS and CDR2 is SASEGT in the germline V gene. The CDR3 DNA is TGTGCCAGCAGTGATTTAGGGGGGTCGACTAATGAAAAACTGTTTTTT. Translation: CASSDLGGSTNEKLFF.

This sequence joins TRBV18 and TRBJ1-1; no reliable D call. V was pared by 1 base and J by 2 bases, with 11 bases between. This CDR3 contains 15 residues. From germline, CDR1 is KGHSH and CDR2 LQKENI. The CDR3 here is CASSPRSQDNTEAFF. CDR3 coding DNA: TGTGCCAGCTCACCACGTAGTCAGGATAACACTGAAGCTTTCTTT.

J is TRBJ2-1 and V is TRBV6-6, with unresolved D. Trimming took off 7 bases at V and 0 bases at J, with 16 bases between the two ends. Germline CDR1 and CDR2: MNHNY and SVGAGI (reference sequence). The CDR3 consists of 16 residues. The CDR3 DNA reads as TGTGCCAGCACCAGGACGAGTAAGGGCTCCTACAATGAGCAGTTCTTC. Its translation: CASTRTSKGSYNEQFF.

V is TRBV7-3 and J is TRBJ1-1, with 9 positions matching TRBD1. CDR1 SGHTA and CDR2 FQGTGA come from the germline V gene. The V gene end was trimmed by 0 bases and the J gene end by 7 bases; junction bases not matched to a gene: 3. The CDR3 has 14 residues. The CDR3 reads CASSLTGQGYEAFF. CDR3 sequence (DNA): TGTGCCAGCAGCTTAACAGGACAGGGGTATGAAGCTTTCTTT.

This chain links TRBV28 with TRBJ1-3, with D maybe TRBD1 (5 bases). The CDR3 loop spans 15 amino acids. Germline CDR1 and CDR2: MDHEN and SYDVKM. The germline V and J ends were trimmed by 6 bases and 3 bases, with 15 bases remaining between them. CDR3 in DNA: TGTGCCAGCAGGGGTCCAGGGACCCTTGGAAACACCATATATTTT. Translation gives CASRGPGTLGNTIYF. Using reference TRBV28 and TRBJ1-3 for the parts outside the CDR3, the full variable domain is DVKVTQSSRYLVKRTGEKVFLECVQDMDHENMFWYRQDPGLGLRLIYFSYDVKMKEKGDIPEGYSVSREKKERFSLILESASTNQTSMYLCASRGPGTLGNTIYFGEGSWLTVV.

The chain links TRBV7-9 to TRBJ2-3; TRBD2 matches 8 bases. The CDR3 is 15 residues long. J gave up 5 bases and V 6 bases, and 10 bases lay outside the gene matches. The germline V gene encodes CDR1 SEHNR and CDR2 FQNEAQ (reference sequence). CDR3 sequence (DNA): TGTGCCAGCAGGGACCTAGCGGCGGGGGGAGATACGCAGTATTTT. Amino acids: CASRDLAAGGDTQYF.

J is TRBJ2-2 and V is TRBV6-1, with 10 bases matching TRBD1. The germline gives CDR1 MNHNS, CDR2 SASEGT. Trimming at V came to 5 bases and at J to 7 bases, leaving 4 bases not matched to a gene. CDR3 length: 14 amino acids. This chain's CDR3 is CASSRQGASGELFF. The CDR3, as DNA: TGTGCCAGCAGTCGACAGGGGGCTAGCGGGGAGCTGTTTTTT.

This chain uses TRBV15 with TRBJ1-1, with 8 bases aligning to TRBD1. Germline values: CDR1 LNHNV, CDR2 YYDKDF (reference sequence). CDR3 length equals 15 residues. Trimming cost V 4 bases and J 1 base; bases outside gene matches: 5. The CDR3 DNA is TGTGCCACCAGCACCCGTACAGGGGGGAACACTGAAGCTTTCTTT. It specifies CATSTRTGGNTEAFF.

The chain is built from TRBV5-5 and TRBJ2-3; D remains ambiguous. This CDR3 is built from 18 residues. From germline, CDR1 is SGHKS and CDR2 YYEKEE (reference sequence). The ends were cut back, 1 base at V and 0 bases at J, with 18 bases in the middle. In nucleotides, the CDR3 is TGTGCCAGCAGCTTGTTGCCCCAGTGGTCACCTAGCACAGATACGCAGTATTTT. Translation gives CASSLLPQWSPSTDTQYF. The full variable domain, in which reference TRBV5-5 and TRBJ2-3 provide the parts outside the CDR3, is DAGVTQSPTHLIKTRGQQVTLRCSPISGHKSVSWYQQVLGQGPQFIFQYYEKEERGRGNFPDRFSARQFPNYSSELNVNALLLGDSALYLCASSLLPQWSPSTDTQYFGPGTRLTVL.

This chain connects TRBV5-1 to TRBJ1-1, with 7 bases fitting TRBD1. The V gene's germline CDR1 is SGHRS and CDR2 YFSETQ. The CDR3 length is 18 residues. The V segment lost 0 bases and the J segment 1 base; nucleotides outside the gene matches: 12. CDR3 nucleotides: TGCGCCAGCAGCTTGGCCCGGTCAGGGGGGAGGAGGAACACTGAAGCTTTCTTT. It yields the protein CASSLARSGGRRNTEAFF.

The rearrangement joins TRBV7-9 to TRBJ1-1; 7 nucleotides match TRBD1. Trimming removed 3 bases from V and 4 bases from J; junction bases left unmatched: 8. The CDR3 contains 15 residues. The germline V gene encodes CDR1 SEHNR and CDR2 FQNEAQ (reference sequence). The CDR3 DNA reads TGTGCCAGCAGCTTCCCCTCCAGGGGGAGCACTGAAGCTTTCTTT. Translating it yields CASSFPSRGSTEAFF.

Here the CDR3 reads CASSPRSSVNSPLHF. The CDR3 coding sequence is TGTGCCAGCAGCCCCCGGTCCAGCGTGAATTCACCCCTCCACTTT. This chain uses TRBV28 with TRBJ1-6; D is undetermined. Germline CDR1 is MDHEN and CDR2 is SYDVKM. Deletions cut 6 bases from V and 7 bases from J, with 16 bases between. The CDR3 loop spans 15 amino acids.

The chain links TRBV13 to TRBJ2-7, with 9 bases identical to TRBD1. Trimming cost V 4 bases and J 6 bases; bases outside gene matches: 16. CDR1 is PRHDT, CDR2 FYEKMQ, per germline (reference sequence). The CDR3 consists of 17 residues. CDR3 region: CASSSALTGTGMSEQYF. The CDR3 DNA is TGTGCCAGCAGCTCTGCCCTAACCGGGACAGGGATGAGCGAGCAGTACTTC.

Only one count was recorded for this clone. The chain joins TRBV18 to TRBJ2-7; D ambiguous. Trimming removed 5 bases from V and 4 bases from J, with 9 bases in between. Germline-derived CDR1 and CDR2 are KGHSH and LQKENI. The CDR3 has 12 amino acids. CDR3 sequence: CASSGSGYEQYF. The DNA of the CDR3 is TGTGCCAGCTCAGGATCCGGGTACGAGCAGTACTTC.